This T cell receptor beta chain was captured by sequencing in a study of cytomegalovirus exposure and HLA in healthy donors. The CDR3 is 15 residues long. Trimming took 3 bases from V and 7 from J, leaving 15 bases between them. Germline V gene sequence: CDR1 WSHSY, CDR2 SAAADI. The PCR ran on 60 Vbeta and 13 Jbeta primers. Sequencing used immunoSEQ multiplex PCR; TCRdb keeps in-frame clones, though not all of them. The sample shows under 150,000 clones, about four fifths of them seen only once. This TCR was recovered from a male donor in good health and CMV-seronegative. Sequencing input: PBMCs. The chain employs TRBV10-2 and TRBJ1-4, with D possibly being TRBD1 (6 bases). CDR3 sequence reads: CASSEYREGFEKLFF. The CDR3 bases are TGCGCCAGCAGTGAATACAGGGAGGGTTTTGAAAAACTGTTTTTT.